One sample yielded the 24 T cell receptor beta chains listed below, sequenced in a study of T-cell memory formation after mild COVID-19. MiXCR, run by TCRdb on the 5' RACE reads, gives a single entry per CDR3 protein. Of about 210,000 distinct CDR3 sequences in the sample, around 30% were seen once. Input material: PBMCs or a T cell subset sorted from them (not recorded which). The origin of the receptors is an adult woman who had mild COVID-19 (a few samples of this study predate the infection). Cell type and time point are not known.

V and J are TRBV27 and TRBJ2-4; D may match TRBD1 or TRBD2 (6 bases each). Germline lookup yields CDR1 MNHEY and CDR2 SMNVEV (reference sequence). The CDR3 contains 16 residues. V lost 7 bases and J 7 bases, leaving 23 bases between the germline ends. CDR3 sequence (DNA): TGTGCCAGCATGGACTCCTGGACCGGGGGCAGGAACATTCAGTACTTC. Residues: CASMDSWTGGRNIQYF.

The CDR3, as DNA: TGCGCCACCGCTTCCCGGGACAGGGGGCATGAGCAGTTCTTC. Translated: CATASRDRGHEQFF. This chain joins TRBV4-1 and TRBJ2-1; 12 positions match TRBD1. CDR1 and CDR2 from the germline V gene are MGHRA and YSYEKL. The V gene end was trimmed by 10 bases and the J gene end by 8 bases; junction bases not matched to a gene: 9. The CDR3 length is 14 residues.

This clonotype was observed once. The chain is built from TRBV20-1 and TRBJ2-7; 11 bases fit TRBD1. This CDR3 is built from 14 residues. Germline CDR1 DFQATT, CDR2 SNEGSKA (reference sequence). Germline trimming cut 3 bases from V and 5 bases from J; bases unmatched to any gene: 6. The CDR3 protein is CSASWGQGGDEQYF. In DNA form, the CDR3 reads TGCAGTGCTAGTTGGGGACAGGGGGGCGACGAGCAGTACTTC.

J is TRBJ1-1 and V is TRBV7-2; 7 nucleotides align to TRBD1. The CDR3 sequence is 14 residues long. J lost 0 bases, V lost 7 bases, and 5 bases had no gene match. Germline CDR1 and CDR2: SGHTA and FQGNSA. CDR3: CASTPGQMNTEAFF. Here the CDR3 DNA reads TGTGCCAGCACCCCGGGACAGATGAACACTGAAGCTTTCTTT.

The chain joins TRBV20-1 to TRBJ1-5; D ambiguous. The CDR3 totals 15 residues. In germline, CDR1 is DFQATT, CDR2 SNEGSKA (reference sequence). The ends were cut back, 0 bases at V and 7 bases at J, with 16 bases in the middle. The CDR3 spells CSARDSTDTTQPQHF. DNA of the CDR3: TGCAGTGCTAGAGATAGCACGGATACCACCCAGCCCCAGCATTTT.

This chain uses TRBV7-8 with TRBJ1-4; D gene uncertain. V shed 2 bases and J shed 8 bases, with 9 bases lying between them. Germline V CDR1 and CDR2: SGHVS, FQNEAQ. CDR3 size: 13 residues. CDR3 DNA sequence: TGTGCCAGCAGCTTATGGAAAGGGGAAAAACTGTTTTTT. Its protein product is CASSLWKGEKLFF.

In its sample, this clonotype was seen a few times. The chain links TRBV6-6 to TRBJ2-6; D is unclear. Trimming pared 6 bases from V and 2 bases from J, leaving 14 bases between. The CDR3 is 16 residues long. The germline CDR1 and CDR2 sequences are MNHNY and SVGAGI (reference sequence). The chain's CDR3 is CASRNWLTPGANVLTF. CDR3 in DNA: TGTGCCAGCAGAAACTGGCTGACACCTGGGGCCAACGTCCTGACTTTC.

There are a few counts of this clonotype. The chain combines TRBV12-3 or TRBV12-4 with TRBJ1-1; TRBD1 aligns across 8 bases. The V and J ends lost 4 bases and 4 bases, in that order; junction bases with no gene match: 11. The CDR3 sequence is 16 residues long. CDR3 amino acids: CASSSAGGIRSTEAFF. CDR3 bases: TGTGCCAGCAGTTCCGCAGGGGGCATTCGTAGCACTGAAGCTTTCTTT.

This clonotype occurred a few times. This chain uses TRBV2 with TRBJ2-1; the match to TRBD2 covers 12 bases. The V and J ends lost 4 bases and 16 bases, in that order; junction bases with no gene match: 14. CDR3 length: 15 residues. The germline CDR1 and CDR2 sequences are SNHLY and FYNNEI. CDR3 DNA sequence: TGTGCCAGCAGTGTACAGGGCGCTTCTAGCGGGAGGGAATTCTTC. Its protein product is CASSVQGASSGREFF.

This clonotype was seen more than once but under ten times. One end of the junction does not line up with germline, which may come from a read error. CDR3 DNA sequence: TGTGCTAGCAGCTTAGATCCGGGGACAGGGCCTGGAAACACCATATATTTT. Translating gives CASSLDPGTGPGNTIYF. The J gene is TRBJ1-3, the V gene TRBV7-7, with 9 bases matching TRBD1. CDR1 and CDR2 (germline): SSHAT, FNYEAQ (reference sequence). The CDR3 has 17 residues.

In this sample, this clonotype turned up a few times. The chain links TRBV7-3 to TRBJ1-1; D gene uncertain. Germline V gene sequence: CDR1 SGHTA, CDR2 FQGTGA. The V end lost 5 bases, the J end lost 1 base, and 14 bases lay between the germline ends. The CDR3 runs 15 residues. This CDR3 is CASSQSARGNTEAFF. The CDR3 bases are TGTGCCAGCAGCCAATCCGCCCGGGGGAACACTGAAGCTTTCTTT.

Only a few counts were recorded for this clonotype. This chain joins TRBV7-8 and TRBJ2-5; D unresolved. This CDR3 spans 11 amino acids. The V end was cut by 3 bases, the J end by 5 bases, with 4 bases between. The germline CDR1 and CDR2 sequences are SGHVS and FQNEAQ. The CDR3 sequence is CASSFMETQYF. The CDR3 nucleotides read TGTGCCAGCAGCTTTATGGAGACCCAGTACTTC.

The chain's CDR3 is CASSPGTSGRWGTDTQYF. Here the CDR3 DNA reads TGCGCCAGCAGCCCTGGGACTAGCGGGAGGTGGGGCACAGATACGCAGTATTTT. The genes are TRBV5-1 and TRBJ2-3, with 15 bases matching TRBD2. With V trimmed by 4 bases and J by 1 base, 7 bases remained unmatched. Germline V CDR1 and CDR2: SGHRS, YFSETQ. The CDR3 extends over 18 amino acids.

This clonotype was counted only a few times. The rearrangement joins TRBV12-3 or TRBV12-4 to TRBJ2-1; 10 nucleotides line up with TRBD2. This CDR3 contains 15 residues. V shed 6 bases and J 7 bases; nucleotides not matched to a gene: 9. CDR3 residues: CASRRAGGPGNEQFF. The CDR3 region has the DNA TGTGCCAGCAGGCGAGCGGGGGGGCCTGGGAATGAGCAGTTCTTC.

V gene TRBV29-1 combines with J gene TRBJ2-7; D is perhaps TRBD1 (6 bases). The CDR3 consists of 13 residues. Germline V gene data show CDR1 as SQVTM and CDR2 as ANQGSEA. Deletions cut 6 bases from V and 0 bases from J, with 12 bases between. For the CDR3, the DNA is TGCAGCGTCCGGGACACTTTCTCCTACGAGCAGTACTTC. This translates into CSVRDTFSYEQYF.

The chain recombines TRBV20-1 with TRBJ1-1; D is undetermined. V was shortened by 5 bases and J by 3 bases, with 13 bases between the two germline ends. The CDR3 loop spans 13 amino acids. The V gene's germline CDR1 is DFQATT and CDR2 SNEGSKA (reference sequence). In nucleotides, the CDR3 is TGCAGTGCTCTTCGGGTAGCGCACACTGAAGCTTTCTTT. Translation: CSALRVAHTEAFF.

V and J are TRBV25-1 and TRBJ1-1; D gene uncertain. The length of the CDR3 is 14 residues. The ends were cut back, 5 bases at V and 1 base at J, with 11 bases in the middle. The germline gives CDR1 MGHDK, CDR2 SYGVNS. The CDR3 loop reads CASSPSYPNTEAFF. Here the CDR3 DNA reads TGTGCCAGCAGTCCCTCGTACCCGAACACTGAAGCTTTCTTT.

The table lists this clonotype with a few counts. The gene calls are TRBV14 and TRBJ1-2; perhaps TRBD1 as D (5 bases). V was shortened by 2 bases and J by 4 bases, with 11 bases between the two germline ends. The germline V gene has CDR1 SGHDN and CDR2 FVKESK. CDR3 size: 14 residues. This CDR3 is CASSQLKGIYGYTF. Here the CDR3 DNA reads TGTGCCAGCAGCCAATTGAAGGGGATCTATGGCTACACCTTC.

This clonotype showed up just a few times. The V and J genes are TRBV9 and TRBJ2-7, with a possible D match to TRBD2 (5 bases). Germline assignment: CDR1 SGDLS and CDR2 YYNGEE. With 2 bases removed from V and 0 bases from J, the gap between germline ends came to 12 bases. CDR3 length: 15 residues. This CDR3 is CASSVGGPSSYEQYF. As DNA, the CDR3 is TGTGCCAGCAGCGTTGGCGGGCCGAGCTCCTACGAGCAGTACTTC.

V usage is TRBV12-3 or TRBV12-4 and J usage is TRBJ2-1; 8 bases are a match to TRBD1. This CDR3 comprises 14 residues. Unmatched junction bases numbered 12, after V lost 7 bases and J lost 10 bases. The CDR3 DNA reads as TGTGCCAGCACCCAGGGGGGCAGGGGGCAGGAGCAGTTCTTC. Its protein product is CASTQGGRGQEQFF.

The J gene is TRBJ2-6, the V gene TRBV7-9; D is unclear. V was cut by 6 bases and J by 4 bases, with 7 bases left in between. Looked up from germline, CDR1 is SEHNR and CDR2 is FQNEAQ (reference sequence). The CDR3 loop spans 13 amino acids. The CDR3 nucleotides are TGTGCCAGCAGTCCCTGGGGGGCCAACGTCCTGACTTTC. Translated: CASSPWGANVLTF.

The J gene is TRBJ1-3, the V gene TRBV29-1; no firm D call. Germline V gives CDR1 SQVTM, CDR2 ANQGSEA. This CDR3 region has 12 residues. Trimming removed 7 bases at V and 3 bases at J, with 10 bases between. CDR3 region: CSGGSYGNTIYF. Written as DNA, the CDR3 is TGCAGCGGGGGTTCCTATGGAAACACCATATATTTT.

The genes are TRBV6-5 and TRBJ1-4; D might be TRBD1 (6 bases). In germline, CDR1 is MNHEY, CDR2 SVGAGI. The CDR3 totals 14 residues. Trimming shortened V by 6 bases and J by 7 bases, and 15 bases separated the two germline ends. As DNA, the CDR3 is TGTGCCAGCAGGGAGACAGGATCTAGTGAAAAACTGTTTTTT. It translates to CASRETGSSEKLFF.

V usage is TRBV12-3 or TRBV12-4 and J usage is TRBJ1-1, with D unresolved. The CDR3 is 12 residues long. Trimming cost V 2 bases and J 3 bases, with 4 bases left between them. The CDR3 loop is CASSLFYTEAFF. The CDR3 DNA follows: TGTGCCAGCAGTTTATTCTACACTGAAGCTTTCTTT.